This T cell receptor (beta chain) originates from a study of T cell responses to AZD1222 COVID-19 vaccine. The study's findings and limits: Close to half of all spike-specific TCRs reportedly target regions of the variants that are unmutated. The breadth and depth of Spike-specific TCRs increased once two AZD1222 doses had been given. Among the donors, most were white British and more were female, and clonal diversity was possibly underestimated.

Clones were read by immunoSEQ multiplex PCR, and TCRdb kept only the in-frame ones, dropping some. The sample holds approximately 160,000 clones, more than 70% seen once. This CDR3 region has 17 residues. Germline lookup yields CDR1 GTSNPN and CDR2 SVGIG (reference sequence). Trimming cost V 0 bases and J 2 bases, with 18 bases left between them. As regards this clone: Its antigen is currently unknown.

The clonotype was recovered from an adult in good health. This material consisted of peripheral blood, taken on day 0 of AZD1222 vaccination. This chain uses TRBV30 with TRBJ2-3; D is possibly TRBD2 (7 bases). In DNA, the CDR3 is TGTGCCTGGAGTGTACGATTGGCGGGGGCACACACAGATACGCAGTATTTT. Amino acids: CAWSVRLAGAHTDTQYF.